One and the same sample provided the 19 T cell receptor beta chains below, sequenced in a study of OX40 agonist ivuxolimab in advanced cancers. Generated by immunoSEQ multiplex PCR, the TCRdb table keeps only in-frame clones and is missing some. The sample includes 40,000 to 60,000 clones, around 86% seen only once; the top ten take 6% to 7.5%. Here the sequenced sample was CD4+ or CD8+ T cells sorted from blood, taken in a trial of the OX40 agonist ivuxolimab. The receptors shown here come from an adult with an advanced solid tumor such as melanoma, head and neck, liver or kidney cancer.

The CDR3, as DNA: TGTGCCAGCAGCGTAGGGGGGACAGGGAAAGGGTACGAGCAGTACTTC. This translates into CASSVGGTGKGYEQYF. V is TRBV9 and J is TRBJ2-7; TRBD1 matches at 9 bases. CDR1 and CDR2 (germline): SGDLS, YYNGEE. Trimming took 0 bases from V and 4 from J; bases not matched to a gene: 8. The CDR3 length is 16 residues.

The V and J genes are TRBV6-5 and TRBJ1-5; D is ambiguous. The V end lost 5 bases, the J end lost 11 bases, and 10 bases lay between the germline ends. CDR1 and CDR2 (germline): MNHEY, SVGAGI. CDR3 size: 11 residues. The CDR3, as DNA: TGTGCCAGCAGTGAATCCCCGGCCCAGCATTTT. Its translation: CASSESPAQHF.

This clone was picked up one time. The chain is built from TRBV6-1 and TRBJ2-2, with TRBD1 matching 11 bases. Trimming at V came to 8 bases and at J to 6 bases, leaving 2 bases not matched to a gene. Germline values: CDR1 MNHNS, CDR2 SASEGT. This CDR3 is built from 13 residues. In DNA, the CDR3 is TGTGCCAGCCGGACAGGGGGCTCCGGGGAGCTGTTTTTT. It translates to CASRTGGSGELFF.

This clone was picked up a small number of times. The rearrangement uses TRBV7-9 and TRBJ1-4, with 10 bases lining up with TRBD1. CDR3 length: 16 amino acids. Germline CDR1 reads SEHNR; CDR2 reads FQNEAQ (reference sequence). V trimming: 5 bases; J trimming: 3 bases; junction bases outside the gene matches: 6. This chain's CDR3 is CASSPGQGEANEKLFF. The CDR3 DNA follows: TGTGCCAGCAGCCCTGGACAGGGGGAAGCTAATGAAAAACTGTTTTTT.

This sequence joins TRBV4-1 and TRBJ2-7; TRBD2 might be the D (6 bases). The CDR3 has 13 residues. Germline CDR1 is MGHRA and CDR2 is YSYEKL. V was pared by 7 bases and J by 4 bases, with 14 bases between. The DNA for the CDR3 is TGCGCCAGCAAGAGGAGGGAAGGGTACGAGCAGTACTTC. This codes for CASKRREGYEQYF.

This clone was detected only once. The chain employs TRBV30 and TRBJ1-1; 7 positions match TRBD1. Trimming cost V 0 bases and J 0 bases; bases outside gene matches: 13. The CDR3 is made up of 18 amino acids. CDR1 and CDR2 (germline): GTSNPN, SVGIG (reference sequence). CDR3 DNA sequence: TGTGCCTGGAGTGTCCCCACTATACGACAGGGCGTGAACACTGAAGCTTTCTTT. This translates into CAWSVPTIRQGVNTEAFF.

The chain combines TRBV2 with TRBJ2-7; TRBD1 matches at 9 bases. The V and J ends lost 7 bases and 2 bases, in that order; junction bases with no gene match: 9. Germline CDR1 and CDR2: SNHLY and FYNNEI. This CDR3 has 15 residues. The CDR3 sequence: CASNQRGQGPYEQYF. The CDR3 DNA reads as TGTGCCAGCAACCAAAGGGGACAGGGACCCTACGAGCAGTACTTC.

This clone came up a few times. J is TRBJ2-7 and V is TRBV6-5; no firm D call. The V gene's germline CDR1 is MNHEY and CDR2 SVGAGI. Trimming left V 6 bases short and J 5 bases short, with 20 bases between. The CDR3 covers 15 residues. For the CDR3, the DNA is TGTGCCAGCAGACCAAACACGGCCGGATTCCACGAGCAGTACTTC. Translation: CASRPNTAGFHEQYF.

The CDR3: CASSFYGSYEQYF. Here the CDR3 DNA reads TGTGCCAGCAGCTTCTATGGGTCCTACGAGCAGTACTTC. The chain has TRBV5-5 and TRBJ2-7; D uncertain. This CDR3 has 13 residues. From germline, CDR1 is SGHKS and CDR2 YYEKEE (reference sequence). Between the trimmed V and J ends, which lost 2 bases and 1 base, there was a span of 7 bases. The full variable domain, rest sourced from reference TRBV5-5 and TRBJ2-7, is DAGVTQSPTHLIKTRGQQVTLRCSPISGHKSVSWYQQVLGQGPQFIFQYYEKEERGRGNFPDRFSARQFPNYSSELNVNALLLGDSALYLCASSFYGSYEQYFGPGTRLTVT.

In DNA form, the CDR3 reads TGTGCCACCAGCAGAGATAGCGGAGACACCGAGCGGGGCTACACCTTC. It specifies CATSRDSGDTERGYTF. The chain links TRBV15 to TRBJ1-2; D is unresolved. The CDR3 contains 16 residues. Trimming left V 0 bases short and J 8 bases short, with 19 bases between. Germline CDR1 and CDR2: LNHNV and YYDKDF (reference sequence). The full variable domain, its missing parts supplied by reference TRBV15 and TRBJ1-2, is DAMVIQNPRYQVTQFGKPVTLSCSQTLNHNVMYWYQQKSSQAPKLLFHYYDKDFNNEADTPDNFQSRRPNTSFCFLDIRSPGLGDTAMYLCATSRDSGDTERGYTFGSGTRLTVV.

This clone was observed a single time. Here the CDR3 reads CASSFFQGADAEAFF. CDR3 DNA sequence: TGTGCCAGCAGCTTTTTCCAGGGGGCTGACGCTGAAGCTTTCTTT. V gene TRBV6-1 combines with J gene TRBJ1-1; TRBD1 aligns across 8 bases. CDR3 length: 15 residues. V gave up 6 bases and J gave up 6 bases; unmatched junction bases: 12. CDR1 and CDR2 from the germline V gene are MNHNS and SASEGT.

The chain has TRBV28 and TRBJ1-1; TRBD1 is a possible D gene (5 bases). Germline V gene data show CDR1 as MDHEN and CDR2 as SYDVKM. The CDR3 runs 15 residues. The germline V and J ends were trimmed by 7 bases and 1 base, with 16 bases remaining between them. CDR3 amino acids: CASTYMGPRNTEAFF. The CDR3 DNA follows: TGTGCCAGCACCTACATGGGGCCCAGGAACACTGAAGCTTTCTTT.

For this clone: The germline gene is not matched at one end of the junction; a read error may be the cause. This chain connects TRBV5-6 to TRBJ1-6; 7 bases fit TRBD1. CDR3 length equals 14 residues. In germline, CDR1 is SGHDT, CDR2 YYEEEE. The CDR3 DNA reads TGTGCCAGCCGCTTGGGACAGTATAATTCACCCCTCCACTTT. Residues: CASRLGQYNSPLHF.

The rearrangement uses TRBV6-1 and TRBJ2-7, with D possibly TRBD1 on 5 matching bases. CDR1 MNHNS and CDR2 SASEGT come from the germline V gene. The CDR3 is made up of 12 amino acids. V lost 5 bases to trimming and J lost 3 bases, with 8 bases between them. CDR3 in DNA: TGTGCCAGCAGTCAGGGATTCTACGAGCAGTACGTC. This encodes CASSQGFYEQYV.

This sequence joins TRBV2 and TRBJ1-2; D remains unclear. Germline V CDR1 and CDR2: SNHLY, FYNNEI. The CDR3 has 10 residues. The V and J ends lost 6 bases and 3 bases respectively, with 2 bases between them. CDR3 bases: TGTGCCAGCAGGGACTATGGCTACACCTTC. Its translation: CASRDYGYTF.

This chain uses TRBV29-1 with TRBJ1-2; 7 nucleotides line up with TRBD1. J gave up 3 bases and V 8 bases, and 6 bases lay outside the gene matches. This CDR3 is built from 12 residues. CDR1 SQVTM and CDR2 ANQGSEA come from the germline V gene. CDR3 amino acids: CSSEGADYGYTF. CDR3 DNA sequence: TGCAGCTCCGAGGGGGCGGACTATGGCTACACCTTC.

This clone was found once. The chain couples TRBV29-1 to TRBJ1-2; no clear D. Germline CDR1 is SQVTM and CDR2 is ANQGSEA. Deletions cut 6 bases from V and 0 bases from J, with 17 bases between. The CDR3 runs 15 residues. In nucleotides, the CDR3 is TGCAGCGTCCTTCGGGCGGACTTAGCTAACTATGGCTACACCTTC. Its translation is CSVLRADLANYGYTF.

The rearrangement joins TRBV11-2 to TRBJ2-2; perhaps TRBD2 as D (5 bases). The CDR3 extends over 15 amino acids. Trimming left V 0 bases short and J 7 bases short, with 12 bases between. CDR1 is SGHAT and CDR2 is FQNNGV in the germline V gene. The CDR3 sequence is CASSLERVYSGELFF. The CDR3 DNA reads TGTGCCAGCAGCTTAGAGAGGGTTTACAGCGGGGAGCTGTTTTTT. The full variable domain, in which reference TRBV11-2 and TRBJ2-2 provide the parts outside the CDR3, is EAGVAQSPRYKIIEKRQSVAFWCNPISGHATLYWYQQILGQGPKLLIQFQNNGVVDDSQLPKDRFSAERLKGVDSTLKIQPAKLEDSAVYLCASSLERVYSGELFFGEGSRLTVL.

This chain connects TRBV7-9 to TRBJ2-5; TRBD2 is a possible D gene (5 bases). The CDR3 is 14 residues long. Looked up from germline, CDR1 is SEHNR and CDR2 is FQNEAQ (reference sequence). Trimming took 5 bases from V and 4 from J, leaving 14 bases between them. In nucleotides, the CDR3 is TGTGCCAGCAGCGACCGAGGGAGTCTAGAGACCCAGTACTTC. Amino acid sequence: CASSDRGSLETQYF.